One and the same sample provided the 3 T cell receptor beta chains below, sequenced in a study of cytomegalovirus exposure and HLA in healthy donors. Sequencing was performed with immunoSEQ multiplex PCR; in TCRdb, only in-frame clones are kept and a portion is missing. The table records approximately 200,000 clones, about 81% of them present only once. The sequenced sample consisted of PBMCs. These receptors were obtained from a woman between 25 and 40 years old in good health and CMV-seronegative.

CDR3 sequence: CATSSDREVSYEQYF. The CDR3 coding sequence is TGTGCCACCAGCAGTGACAGGGAGGTCTCCTACGAGCAGTACTTC. The rearrangement uses TRBV15 and TRBJ2-7, with D possibly being TRBD1 (7 bases). V was clipped by 3 bases and J by 0 bases, with 12 bases between them. The germline CDR1 and CDR2 sequences are LNHNV and YYDKDF (reference sequence). CDR3 size: 15 residues.

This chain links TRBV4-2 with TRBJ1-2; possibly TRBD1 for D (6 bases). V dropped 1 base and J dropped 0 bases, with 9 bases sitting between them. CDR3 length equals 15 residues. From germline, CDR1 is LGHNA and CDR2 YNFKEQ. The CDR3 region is CASSQARGTNYGYTF. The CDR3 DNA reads TGTGCCAGCAGCCAAGCGAGGGGGACTAACTATGGCTACACCTTC.

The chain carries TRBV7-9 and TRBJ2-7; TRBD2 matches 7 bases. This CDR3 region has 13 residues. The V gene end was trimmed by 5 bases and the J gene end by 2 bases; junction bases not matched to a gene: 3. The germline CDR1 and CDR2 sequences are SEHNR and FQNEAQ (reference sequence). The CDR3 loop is CASSGGTTYEQYF. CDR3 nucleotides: TGTGCCAGCAGCGGGGGGACTACCTACGAGCAGTACTTC.